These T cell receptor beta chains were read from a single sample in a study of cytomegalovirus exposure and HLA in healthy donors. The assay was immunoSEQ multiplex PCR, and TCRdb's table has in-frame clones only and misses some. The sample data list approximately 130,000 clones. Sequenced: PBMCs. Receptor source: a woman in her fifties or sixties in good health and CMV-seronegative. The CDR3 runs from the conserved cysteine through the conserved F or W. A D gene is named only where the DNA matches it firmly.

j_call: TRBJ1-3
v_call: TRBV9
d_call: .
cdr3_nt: TGTGCCAGCAGCCCTCGTCCTACTGGAAACACCATATATTTT
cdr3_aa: CASSPRPTGNTIYF

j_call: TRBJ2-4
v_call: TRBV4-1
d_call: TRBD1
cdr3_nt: TGCGCCAGCAGCCGTTTGGTGGGACAGGGAAACATTCAGTACTTC
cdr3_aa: CASSRLVGQGNIQYF

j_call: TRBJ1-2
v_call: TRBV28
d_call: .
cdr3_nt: TGTGCCAGCAGTTCGGTAGGAAGGGGTGAAAGCTACACCTTC
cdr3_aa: CASSSVGRGESYTF

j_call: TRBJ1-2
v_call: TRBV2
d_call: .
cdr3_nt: TGTGCCAGCAGTGCAGTGAACTATGGCTACACCTTC
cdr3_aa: CASSAVNYGYTF

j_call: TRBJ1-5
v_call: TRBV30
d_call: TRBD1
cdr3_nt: TGTGCCTGGAGTTACCGGACAGGGGGCTTAGGTCAGCCCCAGCATTTT
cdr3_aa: CAWSYRTGGLGQPQHF

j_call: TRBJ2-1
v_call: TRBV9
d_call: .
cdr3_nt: TGTGCCAGCAGCGTAGGAACTAGCCCTGAGCAGTTCTTC
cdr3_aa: CASSVGTSPEQFF

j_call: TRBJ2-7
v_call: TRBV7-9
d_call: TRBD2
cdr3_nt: TGTGCCAGCAGCTTAGGGACTAGCAACGAGCAGTACTTC
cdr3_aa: CASSLGTSNEQYF

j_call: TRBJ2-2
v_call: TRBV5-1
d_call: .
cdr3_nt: TGCGCCAGCAGCTTGAGAGGATACACCGGGGAGCTGTTTTTT
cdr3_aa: CASSLRGYTGELFF

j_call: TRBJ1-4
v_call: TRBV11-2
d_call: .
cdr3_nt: TGTGCCAGCAGCTCGGTCCGGGTCGGAGGCTGGGAAAAACTGTTTTTT
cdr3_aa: CASSSVRVGGWEKLFF

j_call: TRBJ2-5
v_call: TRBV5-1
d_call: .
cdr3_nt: TGCGCCAGCAGCTTGGGACAATACGGAGAGACCCAGTACTTC
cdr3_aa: CASSLGQYGETQYF

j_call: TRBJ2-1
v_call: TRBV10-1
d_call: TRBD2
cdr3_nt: TGCGCCAGCAGTGAGTTCCTAGCGGGAGGAAGCTTGGGCAATGAGCAGTTCTTC
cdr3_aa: CASSEFLAGGSLGNEQFF

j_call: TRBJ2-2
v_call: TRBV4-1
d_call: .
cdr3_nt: TGCGCCAGCAGCCATAAAACGGGGGTGTCCTCGAACACCGGGGAGCTGTTTTTT
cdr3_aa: CASSHKTGVSSNTGELFF

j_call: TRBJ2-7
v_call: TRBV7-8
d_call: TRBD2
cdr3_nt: TGCGCCAGCAGCAAGATACTGGGACTAAAAGACGAGCAGTACTTC
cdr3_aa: CASSKILGLKDEQYF

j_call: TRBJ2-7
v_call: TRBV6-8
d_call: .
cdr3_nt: TGTGCCAGAAGTATGGTGGGCAGGGCGTCCTACGAGCAGTACTTC
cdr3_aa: CARSMVGRASYEQYF

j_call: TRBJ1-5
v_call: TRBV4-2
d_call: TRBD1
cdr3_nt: TGTGCCAGCAGCCTCGAACAGGGGGCTGGCAATCAGCCCCAGCATTTT
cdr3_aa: CASSLEQGAGNQPQHF

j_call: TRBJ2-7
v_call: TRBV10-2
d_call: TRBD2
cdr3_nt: TGCGCCAGCATACCCGGGACTAGCGGGGTCTACGAGCAGTACTTC
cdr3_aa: CASIPGTSGVYEQYF

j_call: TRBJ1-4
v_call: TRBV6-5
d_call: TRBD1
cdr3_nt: TGTGCCAGCAGTTACCGGGACAGCAATGAAAAACTGTTTTTT
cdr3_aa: CASSYRDSNEKLFF

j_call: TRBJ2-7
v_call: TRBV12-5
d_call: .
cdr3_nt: TGTGCTAGTGGTCCCATGGACAGCCTTAGCTCCTACGAGCAGTACTTC
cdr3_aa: CASGPMDSLSSYEQYF

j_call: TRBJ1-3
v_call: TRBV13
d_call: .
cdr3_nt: TGTGCCAGCAGCTCAATGCAGGGATTCGGCTCTGGAAACACCATATATTTT
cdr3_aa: CASSSMQGFGSGNTIYF

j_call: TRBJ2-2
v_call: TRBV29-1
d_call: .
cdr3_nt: TGCAGCGCAGGGGACCTCGCGAACACCGGGGAGCTGTTTTTT
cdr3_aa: CSAGDLANTGELFF

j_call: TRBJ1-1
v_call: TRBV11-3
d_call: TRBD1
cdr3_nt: TGTGCCAGCAGCTCTACCAGGGGGGCTGAAGCTTTCTTT
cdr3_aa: CASSSTRGAEAFF

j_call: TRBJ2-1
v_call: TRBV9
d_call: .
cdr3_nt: TGTGCCAGCAGCGTAGCGGCCGGGGGTACCTACAATGAGCAGTTCTTC
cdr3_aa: CASSVAAGGTYNEQFF

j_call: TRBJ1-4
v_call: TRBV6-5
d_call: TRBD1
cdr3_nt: TGTGCCAGCAGCCGGACCGGGACAGCAATTGAAAAACTGTTTTTT
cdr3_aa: CASSRTGTAIEKLFF

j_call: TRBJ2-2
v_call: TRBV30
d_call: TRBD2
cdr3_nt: TGTGCCTGGGTAGCGGGAGCGAACACCGGGGAGCTGTTTTTT
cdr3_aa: CAWVAGANTGELFF

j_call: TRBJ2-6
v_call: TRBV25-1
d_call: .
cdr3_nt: TGTGCCAGCAGTGATTCCAGCTCTGGGGCCAACGTCCTGACTTTC
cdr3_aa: CASSDSSSGANVLTF

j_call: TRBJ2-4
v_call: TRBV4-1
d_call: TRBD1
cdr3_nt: TGCGCCAGCAGCCAAGATCAGGGGGCCCACTCAATTAAAGCCAAAAACATTCAGTACTTC
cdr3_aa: CASSQDQGAHSIKAKNIQYF

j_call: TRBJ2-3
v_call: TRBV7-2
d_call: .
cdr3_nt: TGTGCCAGCAGCTTTCGTCTTACAGATACGCAGTATTTT
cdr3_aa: CASSFRLTDTQYF

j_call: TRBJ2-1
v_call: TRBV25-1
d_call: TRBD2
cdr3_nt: TGTGCCAGCAGTGGTAGCGGGACTAGCTCCTACAATGAGCAGTTCTTC
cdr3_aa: CASSGSGTSSYNEQFF

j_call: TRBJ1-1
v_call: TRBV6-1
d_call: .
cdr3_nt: TGTGCCAGCAGTGAAATGTTCGTAAAGAACACTGAAGCTTTCTTT
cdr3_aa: CASSEMFVKNTEAFF

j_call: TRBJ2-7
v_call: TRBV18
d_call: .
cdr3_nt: TGTGCCAGCTCACCACCGGCTTTGTGGGGAGACTACGAGCAGTACTTC
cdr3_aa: CASSPPALWGDYEQYF

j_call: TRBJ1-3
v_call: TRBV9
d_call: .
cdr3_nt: TGTGCCAGCAGCGGGCCTGACGGACTCTCTGGAAACACCATATATTTT
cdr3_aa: CASSGPDGLSGNTIYF

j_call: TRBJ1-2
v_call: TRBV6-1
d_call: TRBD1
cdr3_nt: TGTGCCAGCTGCGATTCCGGGACAGTGGACGGCTACACCTTC
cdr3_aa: CASCDSGTVDGYTF

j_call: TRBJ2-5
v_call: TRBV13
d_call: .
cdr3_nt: TGTGCCAGCAGCTTAGCCTTGAGAGGGGAGACCCAGTACTTC
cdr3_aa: CASSLALRGETQYF

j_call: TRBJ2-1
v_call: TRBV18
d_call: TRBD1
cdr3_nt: TGTGCCAGCTCAAGCTTGGGACAGGGCTTTGAGAATGAGCAGTTCTTC
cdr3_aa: CASSSLGQGFENEQFF

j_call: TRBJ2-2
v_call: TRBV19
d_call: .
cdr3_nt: TGTGCCAGTAGTTCGTTTTCCCCGGCAGGGCGCTTGAACACCGGGGAGCTGTTTTTT
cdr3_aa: CASSSFSPAGRLNTGELFF

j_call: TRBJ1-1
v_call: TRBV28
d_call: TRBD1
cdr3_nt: TGTGCCAGCAGACTCAGGGGGGCGCGTAACACTGAAGCTTTCTTT
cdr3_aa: CASRLRGARNTEAFF

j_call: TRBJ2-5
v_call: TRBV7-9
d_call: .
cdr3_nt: TGTGCCAGCAGCCTTTACACAGGCCCCCAAGAGACCCAGTACTTC
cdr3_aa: CASSLYTGPQETQYF

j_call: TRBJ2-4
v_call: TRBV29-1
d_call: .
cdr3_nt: TGCAGCGTTGAAGGTGGCAGGGTAGCCAAAAACATTCAGTACTTC
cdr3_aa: CSVEGGRVAKNIQYF

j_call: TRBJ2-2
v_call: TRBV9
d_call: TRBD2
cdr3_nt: TGTGCCAGCAGCGCCGGGGGGGGGTCTAGCGCCGGGGAGCTGTTTTTT
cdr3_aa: CASSAGGGSSAGELFF

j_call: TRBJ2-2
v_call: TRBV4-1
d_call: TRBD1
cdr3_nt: TGCGCCAGCAGCCAAGAGGGTCCGGGACAGGGGGCTTACACCGGGGAGCTGTTTTTT
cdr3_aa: CASSQEGPGQGAYTGELFF

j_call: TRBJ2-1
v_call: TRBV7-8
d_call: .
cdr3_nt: TGTGCCAGCAGCCCAGCCGGGACAACCTACAATGAGCAGTTCTTC
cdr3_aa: CASSPAGTTYNEQFF

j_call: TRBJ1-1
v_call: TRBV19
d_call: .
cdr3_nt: TGTGCCAGTAGTCCCCGAAGCCAAGAGAGAGCTTTCTTT
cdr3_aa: CASSPRSQERAFF

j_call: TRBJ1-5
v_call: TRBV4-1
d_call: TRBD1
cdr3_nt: TGCGCCAGCAGCCAAGAAAGGGACAGGGGGCGCGTCCAGCCCCAGCATTTT
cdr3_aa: CASSQERDRGRVQPQHF

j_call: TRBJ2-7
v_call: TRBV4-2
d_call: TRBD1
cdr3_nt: TGTGCCAGCAGCCAAGCGACAGGGGCGCCCTACGAGCAGTACTTC
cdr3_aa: CASSQATGAPYEQYF

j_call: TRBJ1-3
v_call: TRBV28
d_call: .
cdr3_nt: TGTGCCAGCAGTTTCGAGATATCTGGAAACACCATATATTTT
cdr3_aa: CASSFEISGNTIYF

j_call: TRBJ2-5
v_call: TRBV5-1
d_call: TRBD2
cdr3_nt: TGCGCCAGCAGCTTGGATCCTAGCGGGGGGGCCCAAGAGACCCAGTACTTC
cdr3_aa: CASSLDPSGGAQETQYF

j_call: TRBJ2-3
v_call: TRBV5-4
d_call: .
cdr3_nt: TGTGCCAGCAGGCCAGTTACGACAGATACGCAGTATTTT
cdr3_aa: CASRPVTTDTQYF

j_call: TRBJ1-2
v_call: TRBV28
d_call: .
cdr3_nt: TGTGCCAGCAGTCTGACTGAGGGAACTACTAACTATGGCTACACCTTC
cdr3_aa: CASSLTEGTTNYGYTF

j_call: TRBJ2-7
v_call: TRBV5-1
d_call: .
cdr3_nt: TGCGCCAGCCGGGTTTCCGGGGGAGATTACGAGCAGTACTTC
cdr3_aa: CASRVSGGDYEQYF

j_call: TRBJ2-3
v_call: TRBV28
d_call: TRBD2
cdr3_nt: TGTGCCAGCTGGGGGACTAGCAGGTCCCCAGATACGCAGTATTTT
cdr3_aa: CASWGTSRSPDTQYF

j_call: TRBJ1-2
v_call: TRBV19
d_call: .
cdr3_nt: TGTGCCAGTACCCGGTGGGGGGTGAACTATGGCTACACCTTC
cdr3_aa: CASTRWGVNYGYTF

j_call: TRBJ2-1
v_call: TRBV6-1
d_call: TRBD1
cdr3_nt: TGTGCCAGCAGTGAGACAGGGTGGTTCAATGAGCAGTTCTTC
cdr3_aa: CASSETGWFNEQFF

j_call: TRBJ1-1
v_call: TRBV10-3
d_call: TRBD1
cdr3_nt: TGTGCCATCAGCCAGATACAGGGGATGAACACTGAAGCTTTCTTT
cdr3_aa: CAISQIQGMNTEAFF

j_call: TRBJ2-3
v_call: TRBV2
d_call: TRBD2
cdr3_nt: TGTGCCAGTGGACTAGAAAGCACAGATACGCAGTATTTT
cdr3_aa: CASGLESTDTQYF